This TCR beta chain stems from a study of cytomegalovirus exposure and HLA in healthy donors. For the study at large: As an earlier analysis found, 150 million to 200 million T cells yielded about 120 million unique TCR beta sequences.

In the case of this clone: What it binds is not known.

Points from the study as a whole: Several of the most significant clusters were apparently associated with common viral pathogens in a later analysis.

Amplification used 60 Vbeta primers and 13 Jbeta primers. Method: immunoSEQ multiplex PCR; TCRdb's copy keeps in-frame clones and lacks some. The sample holds roughly 100,000 clones, about 80% seen once. The germline V gene encodes CDR1 MDHEN and CDR2 SYDVKM. V lost 5 bases, J lost 0 bases, and 6 bases stayed unmatched. CDR3 length: 18 amino acids. This chain uses TRBV28 with TRBJ2-1; 14 nucleotides align to TRBD2. This clonotype was obtained from a female donor in good health and CMV-seropositive. The sequenced material came from PBMCs. The CDR3 bases are TGTGCCAGCAGTGCAATGGGACTAGCGGGAGCCTCCTACAATGAGCAGTTCTTC. This gives the protein CASSAMGLAGASYNEQFF.